The 25 T cell receptor beta chains given below trace back to one sample, sequenced in a study of blood T cells in healthy people across ages. A second PCR of roughly 7 to 11 cycles used a sample-barcoded 5' primer and a J-beta primer mix. In TCRdb, the 5' RACE reads were re-called with MiXCR into one record per CDR3 protein. This sample yields some 760,000 distinct CDR3 sequences, of which about 25% are seen a single time; under 4.5% belongs to the top ten. This same sample was also part of a study on T cells of mothers and their children.

What was sequenced was blood. These receptors originate from a boy aged 5-17 years in good health.

The chain recombines TRBV10-3 with TRBJ2-5; 11 bases line up with TRBD2. The junction had 6 bases not matched to a gene; V was cut back by 2 bases and J by 1 base. The CDR3 sequence is 17 residues long. The germline V gene encodes CDR1 ENHRY and CDR2 SYGVKD. CDR3 loop: CAISEEVAGGFQETQYF. The CDR3 nucleotides read TGTGCCATCAGTGAGGAGGTAGCGGGGGGGTTCCAAGAGACCCAGTACTTC.

This clonotype has only a few counts. V is TRBV9 and J is TRBJ2-5; the match to TRBD2 covers 11 bases. The J call may not be correct, given that the DNA end is closer to TRBJ2-1. CDR1 SGDLS and CDR2 YYNGEE come from the germline V gene. This CDR3 region has 14 residues. The DNA of the CDR3 is TGTGCCAGCAGCGCCGGACTAGCGGGTAATGAGCAGTTCTTC. It codes for CASSAGLAGNEQFF.

The gene calls are TRBV29-1 and TRBJ2-7, with 7 bases aligning to TRBD2. CDR1 SQVTM and CDR2 ANQGSEA come from the germline V gene. Unmatched junction bases numbered 3, after V lost 4 bases and J lost 0 bases. The CDR3 sequence is 13 residues long. CDR3 sequence reads: CSVVVAGSYEQYF. The CDR3, as DNA: TGCAGCGTTGTTGTAGCGGGCTCCTACGAGCAGTACTTC.

This clonotype has more than one count but fewer than ten. The chain has TRBV9 and TRBJ2-5; TRBD1 matches at 8 bases. Gene TRBJ2-7 matches the end of the DNA better, so the J call may be wrong. This CDR3 contains 14 residues. The germline CDR1 and CDR2 sequences are SGDLS and YYNGEE. In nucleotides, the CDR3 is TGTGCCAGCAGCGTAACGACAGGGGCCTACGAGCAGTACTTC. It encodes CASSVTTGAYEQYF.

This clonotype was seen more than once but under ten times. The chain has TRBV7-2 and TRBJ2-5; D is possibly TRBD2 (6 bases). This CDR3 contains 17 residues. V lost 2 bases and J 5 bases, leaving 21 bases between the germline ends. The germline CDR1 and CDR2 sequences are SGHTA and FQGNSA. CDR3 nucleotide sequence: TGTGCCAGCAGCTTAAATTCTGGGGGGAGCAGCCGGGAGACCCAGTACTTC. Translating gives CASSLNSGGSSRETQYF.

This clonotype was observed a handful of times. An end of the junction does not agree with germline; a read error may underlie this. The genes are TRBV11-1 and TRBJ1-2; 7 bases map to TRBD1. The CDR3 is made up of 12 amino acids. Germline CDR1 reads SGHAT; CDR2 reads FQDESV (reference sequence). CDR3 loop: CASSLAGQAPGF. CDR3 bases: TGTGCCAGCAGCTTAGCCGGACAGGCGCCGGGCTTC.

This clonotype was counted only a few times. J is TRBJ2-5 and V is TRBV28, with 7 bases matching TRBD1. The CDR3 runs to 13 residues. The V segment lost 7 bases and the J segment 5 bases; nucleotides outside the gene matches: 7. Germline CDR1 reads MDHEN; CDR2 reads SYDVKM. CDR3 nucleotide sequence: TGTGCCAGCAATACAGGGGCTTGGGAGACCCAGTACTTC. Its translation: CASNTGAWETQYF.

This clonotype appeared a few times. V is TRBV6-2 or TRBV6-3 and J is TRBJ1-4; maybe TRBD1 (6 bases). V was clipped by 8 bases and J by 6 bases, with 16 bases between them. CDR1 is MNHEY, CDR2 SVGEGT, per germline. The CDR3 spans 14 residues. The CDR3 DNA sequence: TGTGCCAGCGCGGACGGGACATATTATGAAAAACTGTTTTTT. Its translation is CASADGTYYEKLFF.

This chain joins TRBV28 and TRBJ1-1; the D gene is possibly TRBD1 (5 bases). The V and J ends lost 2 bases and 3 bases respectively, with 10 bases between them. Per germline, CDR1 MDHEN and CDR2 SYDVKM. This CDR3 is 14 amino acids long. CDR3 sequence: CASSLLETDTEAFF. The CDR3 coding sequence is TGTGCCAGCAGTTTACTAGAGACAGACACTGAAGCTTTCTTT.

The sample holds a few counts of this clonotype. This sequence joins TRBV11-2 and TRBJ2-5; D might be TRBD2 (5 bases). This CDR3 has 14 amino acids. Germline assignment: CDR1 SGHAT and CDR2 FQNNGV. The V end was cut by 5 bases, the J end by 1 base, with 11 bases between. The CDR3 bases are TGTGCCAGCAGCGGGTGGACTCCCCAAGAGACCCAGTACTTC. It codes for CASSGWTPQETQYF.

The chain has TRBV27 and TRBJ1-2, with a possible D match to TRBD1 (5 bases). Trimming removed 7 bases from V and 2 bases from J, with 17 bases in between. There are 15 residues in the CDR3. In germline, CDR1 is MNHEY, CDR2 SMNVEV (reference sequence). CDR3 nucleotide sequence: TGTGCCAGCAAGGGGAACAGCCCGGAGAACTATGGCTACACCTTC. This sequence encodes CASKGNSPENYGYTF.

V and J are TRBV7-3 and TRBJ2-1; D might be TRBD1 (6 bases). V was clipped by 5 bases and J by 7 bases, with 21 bases between them. CDR3 length equals 16 residues. Germline loops: CDR1 SGHTA, CDR2 FQGTGA. In DNA form, the CDR3 reads TGTGCCAGCAGCCCGCCTGGACAGCCTCCGTGGAATGAGCAGTTCTTC. Amino acids: CASSPPGQPPWNEQFF.

The chain uses TRBV29-1 and TRBJ1-3; D unresolved. Looked up from germline, CDR1 is SQVTM and CDR2 is ANQGSEA. V lost 4 bases, J lost 0 bases, and 7 bases lay in between. This CDR3 region has 13 residues. This CDR3 reads CSVGDLSGNTIYF. The CDR3 DNA reads TGCAGCGTTGGAGATCTCTCTGGAAACACCATATATTTT.

This chain connects TRBV7-9 to TRBJ2-5; possible D gene TRBD1, 6 bases. This CDR3 is built from 15 residues. Trimming pared 5 bases from V and 4 bases from J, leaving 17 bases between. Germline CDR1 reads SEHNR; CDR2 reads FQNEAQ (reference sequence). The CDR3 DNA follows: TGTGCCAGCAGCCCCACTGACAGGAACAGAGAGACCCAGTACTTC. Protein product: CASSPTDRNRETQYF.

This chain uses TRBV25-1 with TRBJ1-6; no firm D call. This CDR3 has 17 amino acids. Germline assignment: CDR1 MGHDK and CDR2 SYGVNS. V lost 3 bases and J 0 bases, leaving 12 bases between the germline ends. Written as DNA, the CDR3 is TGTGCCAGCAGTGACCCAAAGATGGGCTCCTATAATTCACCCCTCCACTTT. Amino acid sequence: CASSDPKMGSYNSPLHF.

The chain is built from TRBV18 and TRBJ1-5, with D hard to call. CDR3 size: 13 residues. V was shortened by 3 bases and J by 15 bases, with 18 bases between the two germline ends. Germline CDR1 KGHSH, CDR2 LQKENI. CDR3 in amino acids: CASSPGREGSTHF. CDR3 nucleotides: TGTGCCAGCTCACCGGGGAGGGAGGGATCCACGCATTTT.

The chain combines TRBV29-1 with TRBJ2-1, with no clear D. The germline gives CDR1 SQVTM, CDR2 ANQGSEA. CDR3 length equals 12 residues. V lost 4 bases, J lost 7 bases, and 11 bases lay in between. The CDR3 nucleotides are TGCAGCGTTGTAGGCTTGGCGAATGAGCAGTTCTTC. Protein sequence: CSVVGLANEQFF.

There are a few counts of this clonotype. The rearrangement joins TRBV10-3 to TRBJ2-3; 12 bases are a match to TRBD1. The CDR3 covers 18 residues. Germline CDR1 reads ENHRY; CDR2 reads SYGVKD. V was pared by 8 bases and J by 3 bases, with 15 bases of the junction left unmatched. CDR3 sequence reads: CAISAANGDRGRTDTQYF. The CDR3 nucleotides read TGTGCCATCTCCGCAGCGAACGGGGACAGGGGGCGAACAGATACGCAGTATTTT.

V is TRBV12-3 or TRBV12-4 and J is TRBJ2-1; 11 bases match TRBD1. This CDR3 comprises 16 residues. J gave up 9 bases and V 6 bases, and 13 bases lay outside the gene matches. The CDR3 spells CASRSWDRGVSGEQFF. In DNA form, the CDR3 reads TGTGCCAGCAGGTCATGGGACAGGGGGGTGAGTGGTGAGCAGTTCTTC.

Here the CDR3 reads CASSLPDRGNGELFF. CDR3 nucleotides: TGTGCCAGCAGCTTACCGGACAGGGGAAACGGGGAGCTGTTTTTT. V gene TRBV11-2 combines with J gene TRBJ2-2; 9 bases fit TRBD1. The CDR3 covers 15 residues. J was trimmed by 7 bases and V by 2 bases; bases with no gene match: 5. The germline CDR1 and CDR2 sequences are SGHAT and FQNNGV.

The chain joins TRBV5-6 to TRBJ2-5; no clear D gene. The closer fit of TRBJ2-1 to the DNA end suggests the J call may be wrong. The CDR3 is made up of 15 amino acids. Germline-derived CDR1 and CDR2 are SGHDT and YYEEEE. CDR3 DNA: TGTGCCAGCAGCTTGGGCCCGCCAGCAAACAATGAGCAGTTCTTC. Its protein product is CASSLGPPANNEQFF.

This clonotype turned up a few times. J is TRBJ1-1 and V is TRBV18; 8 nucleotides line up with TRBD1. Germline V lookup: CDR1 KGHSH, CDR2 LQKENI. J was trimmed by 5 bases and V by 0 bases; bases with no gene match: 8. The CDR3 runs 16 residues. The CDR3 protein is CASSPPTAGGKTEAFF. In DNA, the CDR3 is TGTGCCAGCTCACCACCAACGGCAGGGGGCAAGACTGAAGCTTTCTTT.

This clonotype was found a few times. The genes are TRBV4-3 and TRBJ2-1; TRBD2 aligns across 8 bases. The CDR3 extends over 15 amino acids. Germline CDR1 LGHNA, CDR2 YSLEER. V lost 5 bases and J lost 2; bases outside the gene matches: 5. CDR3 residues: CASSFEAGAYNEQFF. The CDR3 bases are TGCGCCAGCAGCTTTGAAGCGGGAGCCTACAATGAGCAGTTCTTC.

The chain uses TRBV12-3 or TRBV12-4 and TRBJ1-6; 8 bases are shared with TRBD1. J was trimmed by 8 bases and V by 7 bases; bases with no gene match: 7. The CDR3 has 14 amino acids. CDR3 DNA sequence: TGTGCCAGCACTTGGACAGGGAGGGATTCACCCCTCCACTTT. Amino acids: CASTWTGRDSPLHF.

This chain joins TRBV20-1 and TRBJ2-3, with no clear D. The CDR3 runs to 13 residues. Trimming stripped 5 bases from V and 2 bases from J, with 11 bases between. The V gene's germline CDR1 is DFQATT and CDR2 SNEGSKA (reference sequence). The CDR3 coding sequence is TGCAGTGCTTCCAAGACCGCCACAGATACGCAGTATTTT. This codes for CSASKTATDTQYF.